The clone carrying this T cell receptor beta chain was observed a few times. TCRdb ran MiXCR on the RT-PCR reads and lists one entry per CDR3 protein. The sample has 150,000 to 200,000 distinct CDR3 sequences, approximately 31% seen once. This CDR3 region has 16 residues. Per germline, CDR1 SGHRS and CDR2 YFSETQ. V lost 0 bases and J lost 4; bases outside the gene matches: 3. The data were taken from a study of patients and donors after allogeneic stem cell transplantation. The V and J genes are TRBV5-1 and TRBJ1-4, with 10 bases identical to TRBD1. The TCR comes from a human donor who was either an allogeneic HSCT recipient or a stem cell or donor lymphocyte infusion donor (not recorded which). It is not recorded whose cells these are; they may come from a transplant donor. Specimen: blood, either unsorted or a sorted T cell fraction (not recorded which). CDR3 sequence reads: CASSLGDRGFNEKLFF. CDR3 DNA sequence: TGCGCCAGCAGCTTGGGGGACAGGGGTTTTAATGAAAAACTGTTTTTT.